This T cell receptor (beta chain) was sequenced for a study of cytomegalovirus exposure and HLA in healthy donors. Primers: 60 Vbeta forward and 13 Jbeta reverse. Data came from immunoSEQ multiplex PCR; TCRdb stores just in-frame clones and leaves some out. Of around 150,000 clones listed, approximately 76% are singletons. About this clone itself: As yet, its antigen is unknown.

CDR3 size: 14 residues. Trimming stripped 1 base from V and 8 bases from J, with 14 bases between. Germline CDR1 is SGHTA and CDR2 is FQGNSA. Study-level findings and limits: Certain sequence variants were highly shared and formed a cluster, and this cluster was likely a sequencing artifact.

The sample taken for sequencing was PBMCs. The V and J genes are TRBV7-2 and TRBJ1-2, with a tentative D call TRBD1 (6 bases). The receptor was derived from a man aged 35 to 55 in good health and CMV-seronegative. This CDR3 reads CASSLGDIVAGYTF. CDR3 nucleotides: TGTGCCAGCAGCTTAGGGGACATAGTAGCCGGCTACACCTTC.